Sequencing of this T cell receptor beta chain was carried out in a study of T cells in Graves' hyperthyroidism and ophthalmopathy. Ophthalmopathy patients had Clinical Activity Score at least 3, NOSPECS grade at least 4, duration under 3 months. The study excluded patients with uncontrolled infection, other autoimmune disease, pregnancy or lactation. Thyroid ultrasound, orbital computed tomography, clinical symptoms, and serum thyroxine and TRAb underpinned diagnoses. Source material for PBMCs was more than 9.5 ml fresh peripheral blood. Many counts were recorded for this clonotype. Germline assignment: CDR1 SQVTM and CDR2 ANQGSEA. The germline V and J ends were trimmed by 5 bases and 7 bases, with 20 bases remaining between them. There are 15 residues in the CDR3. There were TCR beta CDR3 regions amplified from RNA transcripts. HTBI primers were the set used in a first-round RT-PCR of the TCR CDR3. MiXCR, applied by TCRdb to the multiplex PCR reads, yields one record per CDR3 protein. The sample yields approximately 600,000 distinct CDR3 sequences, about 15% seen once.

The chain has TRBV29-1 and TRBJ1-4; maybe TRBD1 (5 bases). The sample taken for sequencing was blood. The receptor comes from a woman in her forties with Graves' ophthalmopathy. CDR3 sequence reads: CSVKAGGTDLEKLFF. The CDR3, as DNA: TGCAGCGTTAAAGCAGGCGGGACGGACCTTGAAAAACTGTTTTTT.